Presented here are 10 T cell receptor beta chains from one specimen sequenced in a study of radiation and T cells in renal cell carcinoma (dated by TCRdb to 2019 to 2021). Libraries were made using the immunoSEQ multiplex PCR assay. TCRdb took over this immuneACCESS table, retaining in-frame rearrangements with V and J assigned. Such tables are incomplete; in checked studies, under half of the missing clones stem from an unresolved V gene, and the remainder is unexplained. This sample comprises approximately 120,000 clones, roughly four fifths of them detected only once. 5% to 6.5% of the sample lies in the top ten. The sample's time point label is to be understood as: blood 2 weeks post-SBRT. Interpreted using the paper, the treatment or condition label stands for: 15 Gy SBRT to primary tumor, nephrectomy 4 weeks later. Sequences were derived from blood, sampled from a patient whose treatment included radiotherapy and nephrectomy. Receptors were obtained from a man aged 45 to 65 with renal cell carcinoma.

V is TRBV5-1 and J is TRBJ2-7, with D possibly matching TRBD2 (6 bases). The CDR3 consists of 16 residues. Trimming took 2 bases from V and 3 from J, leaving 18 bases between them. CDR1 and CDR2 (germline): SGHRS, YFSETQ. The CDR3 loop reads CASSFDTSSTIYEQYF. CDR3 DNA sequence: TGCGCCAGCAGCTTCGATACTAGCTCTACTATCTACGAGCAGTACTTC.

In this sample, this clone turned up a few times. V is TRBV7-9 and J is TRBJ2-2; 7 bases agree with TRBD2. The CDR3 totals 17 residues. With 5 bases clipped from V and 3 bases from J, the junction kept 12 bases outside the gene matches. Germline V gives CDR1 SEHNR, CDR2 FQNEAQ (reference sequence). The CDR3 coding sequence is TGTGCCAGCAGCATAGAAGGGAGGGCCCCCTACACCGGGGAGCTGTTTTTT. Residues: CASSIEGRAPYTGELFF. Looking up the rest from reference TRBV7-9 and TRBJ2-2 gives the full variable domain: DTGVSQNPRHKITKRGQNVTFRCDPISEHNRLYWYRQTLGQGPEFLTYFQNEAQLEKSRLLSDRFSAERPKGSFSTLEIQRTEQGDSAMYLCASSIEGRAPYTGELFFGEGSRLTVL.

As concerns this clone: The same CDR3 can be traced to other DNA sequences in this sample. V is TRBV5-1 and J is TRBJ2-5, with D possibly being TRBD1 or TRBD2 (6 bases each). Per the germline V gene, CDR1 is SGHRS and CDR2 is YFSETQ. V was pared by 4 bases and J by 1 base, with 11 bases between. The CDR3 covers 14 residues. CDR3 bases: TGCGCCAGCAGCGGAGGGGGTTTCCAAGAGACCCAGTACTTC. It is translated as CASSGGGFQETQYF.

The rearrangement links TRBV5-1 to TRBJ2-7; a weak D match, TRBD1 (6 bases). From germline, CDR1 is SGHRS and CDR2 YFSETQ. The ends were cut back, 9 bases at V and 0 bases at J, with 13 bases in the middle. The CDR3 runs to 13 residues. CDR3 sequence reads: CATPGASSYEQYF. The DNA for the CDR3 is TGCGCCACCCCAGGGGCTAGCTCCTACGAGCAGTACTTC.

This chain joins TRBV10-1 and TRBJ2-5; weak D call: TRBD2 (7 bases). In germline, CDR1 is WNHNN, CDR2 SYGVQD (reference sequence). V lost 8 bases and J 2 bases, leaving 18 bases between the germline ends. CDR3 size: 15 residues. The CDR3 sequence: CASVGEGEGQETQYF. Here the CDR3 DNA reads TGCGCCAGCGTCGGGGAGGGGGAGGGTCAAGAGACCCAGTACTTC.

V gene TRBV30 combines with J gene TRBJ1-2, with D uncertain. V gave up 0 bases and J gave up 0 bases, with 5 bases separating them. The germline gives CDR1 GTSNPN, CDR2 SVGIG (reference sequence). The CDR3 has 13 residues. The CDR3 reads CAWSVQTNYGYTF. CDR3 bases: TGTGCCTGGAGTGTACAAACTAACTATGGCTACACCTTC.

The rearrangement joins TRBV7-9 to TRBJ1-2; 10 nucleotides match TRBD1. CDR3 length: 14 residues. Germline loops: CDR1 SEHNR, CDR2 FQNEAQ (reference sequence). Germline trimming cut 1 base from V and 12 bases from J; bases unmatched to any gene: 8. DNA for the CDR3: TGTGCCAGCAGCTTAGGGGGACAGGGGCGTTACGACACCTTC. As protein: CASSLGGQGRYDTF.

The chain has TRBV19 and TRBJ1-5; 10 bases fit TRBD1. V dropped 6 bases and J dropped 6; count of bases not matched to a gene: 5. The length of the CDR3 is 14 residues. Per germline, CDR1 LNHDA and CDR2 SQIVND (reference sequence). The CDR3: CASRLGQGGQPQHF. CDR3 DNA sequence: TGTGCCAGTAGGCTCGGACAGGGGGGTCAGCCCCAGCATTTT.

This chain joins TRBV28 and TRBJ2-7; D is possibly TRBD2 (6 bases). Germline assignment: CDR1 MDHEN and CDR2 SYDVKM. CDR3 length: 11 residues. The germline V and J ends were trimmed by 6 bases and 6 bases, with 9 bases remaining between them. CDR3 coding DNA: TGTGCCAGCAGAGATAGCGGCGAGCAGTACTTC. Translating it yields CASRDSGEQYF.

V usage is TRBV30 and J usage is TRBJ2-5, with TRBD1 as a possible D gene (6 bases). CDR1 and CDR2 from the germline V gene are GTSNPN and SVGIG (reference sequence). This CDR3 is 16 amino acids long. The germline V and J ends were trimmed by 0 bases and 0 bases, with 14 bases remaining between them. Written as DNA, the CDR3 is TGTGCCTGGAGTGTACAGAGGGGGTACAACCAAGAGACCCAGTACTTC. Amino acid sequence: CAWSVQRGYNQETQYF. Together with reference TRBV30 and TRBJ2-5, the CDR3 gives the full variable domain: SQTIHQWPATLVQPVGSPLSLECTVEGTSNPNLYWYRQAAGRGLQLLFYSVGIGQISSEVPQNLSASRPQDRQFILSSKKLLLSDSGFYLCAWSVQRGYNQETQYFGPGTRLLVL.